These T cell receptor beta chains were read from a single sample in a study of CXCR3-negative and CXCR3-positive naive CD8 T cells. TCRdb reanalyzed the 5' RACE reads, giving one entry per CDR3 protein sequence and no DNA. This sample's table has some 50,000 distinct CDR3 sequences. The sequencing sample was made of naive CXCR3- CD8+ T cells from blood. The origin of the receptors is a human donor in good health. Some clones in this sample may be carry-over from other donors' samples. The CDR3 runs from the conserved cysteine through the conserved F or W.

TRBJ2-1	TRBV5-6	CASSPAAGLEQFF
TRBJ2-2	TRBV9	CASSVRDQTTGELFF
TRBJ2-1	TRBV29-1	CSAWTSGGERVF
TRBJ2-7	TRBV12-3/TRBV12-4	CASSLVAESSYEQYF
TRBJ1-4	TRBV28	CASRKWTATNEKLFF
TRBJ2-7	TRBV7-3	CASISASGGSYEQYF
TRBJ1-1	TRBV3-1	CASSQGQGGNTEAFF
TRBJ1-5	TRBV20-1	CSASRSGKNQPQHF
TRBJ2-7	TRBV20-1	CSASDAGLGASGEQYF
TRBJ2-7	TRBV30	CAWSVSDSYEQYF
TRBJ2-5	TRBV28	CASSFGLSRETQYF
TRBJ2-6	TRBV6-2/TRBV6-3	CASSWDSGANVLTF
TRBJ2-7	TRBV29-1	CSVGGMRYEQYF
TRBJ2-7	TRBV28	CASSLPGARNEQYF
TRBJ2-3	TRBV2	CASSDSAGGPTDTQYF
TRBJ2-3	TRBV29-1	CSAAPAGEEDTQYF
TRBJ2-1	TRBV29-1	CSVDQEGTGYNEQFF
TRBJ1-1	TRBV5-1	CASSLVFGQPNTEAFF
TRBJ1-2	TRBV30	CAWSVRDRFYGYTF
TRBJ2-1	TRBV28	CASSDPWPYNEQFF
TRBJ1-5	TRBV19	CASSLGQLNQPQHF
TRBJ2-4	TRBV10-3	CAISDPSGGPINIQYF
TRBJ2-1	TRBV2	CASSGVLGVGDEQFF
TRBJ2-7	TRBV20-1	CSARDVLYSLTYEQYF
TRBJ2-7	TRBV5-1	CASSFAGGPYEQYF
TRBJ2-7	TRBV12-3/TRBV12-4	CASSFRDSYEQYF
TRBJ2-7	TRBV11-1	CASSGQGNYEQYF
TRBJ1-5	TRBV28	CASSPPGQNQPQHF
TRBJ2-7	TRBV12-3/TRBV12-4	CASSPGWDWEEQYF
TRBJ2-3	TRBV7-8	CASGLGGGFTDTQYF
TRBJ2-5	TRBV20-1	CSASTGDAQETQYF
TRBJ2-3	TRBV15	CATSPRGDTQYF
TRBJ2-7	TRBV2	CASSEATRLAVPDYEQYF
TRBJ1-4	TRBV28	CASSFPGETNEKLFF
TRBJ2-7	TRBV6-4	CASSSGTGIDAYEQYF
TRBJ2-7	TRBV29-1	CSVVVMGRKGEQYF
TRBJ1-2	TRBV10-1	CASSESQNYGYTF
TRBJ2-3	TRBV12-3/TRBV12-4	CASSPYSGGSSTDTQYF
TRBJ2-1	TRBV5-5	CASSLGGYEQFF
TRBJ2-1	TRBV4-3	CASRGGNEQFF
TRBJ2-7	TRBV5-5	CASSRTSGSYEQYF
TRBJ2-3	TRBV28	CASSPLTSGKSDTQYF
TRBJ2-7	TRBV29-1	CSVEAGDYEQYF
TRBJ2-1	TRBV6-1	CASSPFGGDGQFF
TRBJ1-1	TRBV24-1	CATSRGWDTEAFF
TRBJ2-5	TRBV6-1	CASSEGGGQETQYF
TRBJ2-2	TRBV20-1	CSARAVRGGDTGELFF
TRBJ2-1	TRBV7-9	CASSLRTSGRADNEQFF
TRBJ2-1	TRBV6-4	CASSDSGTSSYNEQFF
TRBJ2-2	TRBV7-9	CASSFPQIASTGELFF
TRBJ2-1	TRBV6-5	CASSYSSWDEQFF
TRBJ2-7	TRBV20-1	CSATPRPGQGFSYEQYF
TRBJ2-1	TRBV5-5	CASSLDPYNEQFF